Below, one T cell receptor (beta chain) is given with its context. The target antigen is unknown. The entry originates in a study of cytotoxic CD8 clonotypes in ibrutinib-treated CLL. Study overall: There were about 11 relapsed/refractory patients and about 14 treatment-naive patients, and around 17 were IGHV unmutated. Study-level findings and limits: Baseline clonality, higher than in age-matched healthy donors, tracked circulating CD8+ T-cell counts.

The V gene's germline CDR1 is ENHRY and CDR2 SYGVKD. The CDR3 covers 15 residues. V was trimmed by 2 bases and J by 7 bases, leaving 16 bases between them. Generated by immunoSEQ multiplex PCR, the TCRdb table keeps only in-frame clones and is missing some. The sample gives approximately 91,000 clones, 70% to 80% of which show up once; approximately 4.4% is in the top ten. This specimen consisted of PBMCs, obtained after 12 months of ibrutinib treatment. The chain couples TRBV10-3 to TRBJ2-3; D unresolved. This clonotype was obtained from a human donor with chronic lymphocytic leukemia. This CDR3 is CAISEMGGSTNTQYF. CDR3 bases: TGTGCCATCAGTGAGATGGGCGGAAGCACGAATACGCAGTATTTT.